This TCR beta chain was captured by sequencing in a study of OX40 agonist ivuxolimab in advanced cancers. Data came from immunoSEQ multiplex PCR; TCRdb stores just in-frame clones and leaves some out. The sample lists 65,000 to 85,000 clones, under 90% seen once, with around 7.5% in the top ten. The source is an adult with an advanced solid tumor such as melanoma, head and neck, liver or kidney cancer. The sequenced sample was CD4+ or CD8+ T cells sorted from blood, obtained in a trial of the OX40 agonist ivuxolimab.

CDR3 nucleotide sequence: TGTGCCAGCAAACGAACTAACTATGGCTACACCTTC. This codes for CASKRTNYGYTF. The chain is built from TRBV2 and TRBJ1-2, with D unresolved. This CDR3 has 12 residues. Germline CDR1 is SNHLY and CDR2 is FYNNEI. The V and J ends lost 7 bases and 0 bases respectively, with 6 bases between them.